The 21 T cell receptor beta chains presented below share a single source sample, sequenced in a study of T cell repertoires in cytomegalovirus infection. TCRdb re-derived calls from the reads in MiXCR, one entry per CDR3 protein. The sample records more than 200,000 distinct CDR3 sequences, 8% to 9.5% being singletons. The sequencing sample was made of PBMCs. These receptors originate from a human donor in good health (CMV status not recorded). Some clones in this sample may be carry-over from other donors' samples.

This clonotype was recorded at least ten times. The chain links TRBV5-1 to TRBJ2-1; D remains ambiguous. Germline lookup yields CDR1 SGHRS and CDR2 YFSETQ. The CDR3 runs to 14 residues. V was cut by 4 bases and J by 9 bases, with 17 bases left in between. DNA of the CDR3: TGCGCCAGCAGCCCTCGACGCGGCTCCGCTGAGCAGTTCTTC. Translating it yields CASSPRRGSAEQFF.

This clonotype came up many times. The chain is built from TRBV28 and TRBJ1-2; TRBD1 matches 9 bases. The trim removed 7 bases at V and 3 bases at J, leaving 3 bases unmatched. The CDR3 length is 13 residues. Germline lookup yields CDR1 MDHEN and CDR2 SYDVKM. Written as DNA, the CDR3 is TGTGCCAGCAATGGACAGGGGTACTATGGCTACACCTTC. Protein sequence: CASNGQGYYGYTF.

In its sample, this clonotype was seen a few times. The J gene is TRBJ1-4, the V gene TRBV7-2; D remains unclear. The CDR3 is 15 amino acids. Germline V CDR1 and CDR2: SGHTA, FQGNSA. Trimming removed 0 bases from V and 10 bases from J, with 15 bases in between. CDR3 bases: TGTGCCAGCAGCTTAGCCGGCGGAAGTATAGGAAAACTGTTTTTT. Translation: CASSLAGGSIGKLFF.

This clonotype was counted a few times. The chain links TRBV2 to TRBJ2-4; D call uncertain. The CDR3 consists of 15 residues. V lost 4 bases and J 0 bases, leaving 10 bases between the germline ends. Germline V gene sequence: CDR1 SNHLY, CDR2 FYNNEI. The CDR3 here is CASSVESLAKNIQYF. The DNA of the CDR3 is TGTGCCAGCAGTGTGGAGAGCTTAGCCAAAAACATTCAGTACTTC.

The table lists this clonotype with many counts. The V and J genes are TRBV7-2 and TRBJ1-4; maybe TRBD1 (5 bases). Germline loops: CDR1 SGHTA, CDR2 FQGNSA. This CDR3 has 14 residues. V was pared by 4 bases and J by 7 bases, with 13 bases between. The CDR3 spells CASSSGGGSEKLFF. CDR3 coding DNA: TGTGCCAGCAGCTCGGGGGGGGGTTCTGAAAAACTGTTTTTT.

This clonotype appeared many times. The V call is TRBV10-3, the J call TRBJ2-1; D is undetermined. The CDR3 is 12 amino acids. Trimming took 5 bases from V and 5 from J, leaving 7 bases between them. Germline V gene lookup returns CDR1 ENHRY and CDR2 SYGVKD. The CDR3 DNA reads as TGTGCCATCAGTCATCTTGACAATGAGCAGTTCTTC. This encodes CAISHLDNEQFF.

This clonotype was counted many times. J is TRBJ1-4 and V is TRBV7-2; possibly TRBD1 for D (5 bases). The CDR3 runs 12 residues. Germline V gene sequence: CDR1 SGHTA, CDR2 FQGNSA. The V end lost 4 bases, the J end lost 8 bases, and 8 bases lay between the germline ends. CDR3 coding DNA: TGTGCCAGCAGCTCGGGACGGGAAAAACTGTTTTTT. Translation gives CASSSGREKLFF.

This clonotype showed up many times. The V gene is TRBV7-9, the J gene TRBJ1-5, with D hard to call. Germline-derived CDR1 and CDR2 are SEHNR and FQNEAQ (reference sequence). Trimming took 5 bases from V and 4 from J, leaving 18 bases between them. The CDR3 extends over 16 amino acids. The CDR3, as DNA: TGTGCCAGCAGCCCACACGCAAACATGGAGAATCAGCCCCAGCATTTT. Amino acids: CASSPHANMENQPQHF.

In this sample, this clonotype turned up a few times. The V and J genes are TRBV7-6 and TRBJ2-3; D gene ambiguous. The CDR3 totals 12 residues. The V and J ends lost 5 bases and 9 bases respectively, with 12 bases between them. From germline, CDR1 is SGHVS and CDR2 FNYEAQ. The CDR3 coding sequence is TGTGCCAGCAGCACCTCCGGAGCGACGCAGTATTTT. Residues: CASSTSGATQYF.

This clonotype has a count of ten or more. CDR3 amino acids: CASSYTNEQFF. The CDR3 DNA sequence: TGTGCCAGCAGCTACACCAATGAGCAGTTCTTC. This chain links TRBV7-2 with TRBJ2-1; D call uncertain. Germline V gene data show CDR1 as SGHTA and CDR2 as FQGNSA. V was shortened by 4 bases and J by 6 bases, with 4 bases between the two germline ends. The length of the CDR3 is 11 residues.

The chain uses TRBV5-1 and TRBJ2-3; D not certain. Trimming left V 1 base short and J 1 base short, with 10 bases between. The CDR3 runs to 15 residues. Germline V lookup: CDR1 SGHRS, CDR2 YFSETQ. CDR3 bases: TGCGCCAGCAGCTTGAACAGTCCCCGCACAGATACGCAGTATTTT. Translating it yields CASSLNSPRTDTQYF.

This clonotype came up a few times. In nucleotides, the CDR3 is TGTGCCAGTAGTATAGGTCAGGGGGCGTTGAGCACTGAAGCTTTCTTT. Its translation: CASSIGQGALSTEAFF. The chain employs TRBV19 and TRBJ1-1, with 8 bases identical to TRBD1. The CDR3 has 16 amino acids. Trimming took 1 base from V and 4 from J; bases not matched to a gene: 8. Germline CDR1 LNHDA, CDR2 SQIVND (reference sequence).

This clonotype has a count of ten or more. The rearrangement uses TRBV7-2 and TRBJ2-3, with D hard to call. CDR3 length: 13 amino acids. V shed 5 bases and J shed 6 bases, with 12 bases lying between them. Germline V gene data show CDR1 as SGHTA and CDR2 as FQGNSA. The CDR3 bases are TGTGCCAGCAGCCCTCCCTTGGGGGATACGCAGTATTTT. This encodes CASSPPLGDTQYF. Based on the CDR3 plus reference TRBV7-2 and TRBJ2-3, the full variable domain is GAGVSQSPSNKVTEKGKDVELRCDPISGHTALYWYRQSLGQGLEFLIYFQGNSAPDKSGLPSDRFSAERTGGSVSTLTIQRTQQEDSAVYLCASSPPLGDTQYFGPGTRLTVL.

This clonotype has ten or more counts. The genes are TRBV7-2 and TRBJ2-2; D perhaps matches TRBD2 (6 bases). The germline gives CDR1 SGHTA, CDR2 FQGNSA. The CDR3 runs to 18 residues. V was shortened by 0 bases and J by 0 bases, with 14 bases between the two germline ends. The CDR3 here is CASSLAGSGRTNTGELFF. DNA of the CDR3: TGTGCCAGCAGCTTAGCGGGTAGCGGACGTACGAACACCGGGGAGCTGTTTTTT.

This clonotype was counted many times. The chain has TRBV7-2 and TRBJ2-3; 9 bases are a match to TRBD2. J gave up 1 base and V 6 bases, and 26 bases lay outside the gene matches. The CDR3 has 22 residues. From germline, CDR1 is SGHTA and CDR2 FQGNSA. CDR3 residues: CASRLPDGGGAVEVDGTDTQYF. The CDR3 DNA sequence: TGTGCCAGCAGGCTACCGGACGGCGGGGGGGCCGTAGAAGTTGATGGCACAGATACGCAGTATTTT.

This clonotype was counted at least ten times. The J gene is TRBJ1-5, the V gene TRBV28, with D perhaps matching TRBD1 (5 bases). V lost 2 bases, J lost 1 base, and 12 bases lay in between. The CDR3 has 16 residues. From germline, CDR1 is MDHEN and CDR2 SYDVKM. The CDR3 region is CASSLGGGGSNQPQHF. The CDR3 nucleotides read TGTGCCAGCAGTTTAGGTGGGGGGGGGAGCAATCAGCCCCAGCATTTT. Full variable domain (missing parts from reference TRBV28 and TRBJ1-5): DVKVTQSSRYLVKRTGEKVFLECVQDMDHENMFWYRQDPGLGLRLIYFSYDVKMKEKGDIPEGYSVSREKKERFSLILESASTNQTSMYLCASSLGGGGSNQPQHFGDGTRLSIL.

This clonotype was found a few times. The chain has TRBV28 and TRBJ2-5; 7 nucleotides align to TRBD1. The germline CDR1 and CDR2 sequences are MDHEN and SYDVKM. The CDR3 extends over 16 amino acids. V was pared by 6 bases and J by 1 base, with 11 bases of the junction left unmatched. In DNA form, the CDR3 reads TGTGCCAGCAGCCTCACCGGGACAGCCTCCCAAGAGACCCAGTACTTC. Protein product: CASSLTGTASQETQYF.

In this sample, this clonotype turned up a few times. The chain uses TRBV2 and TRBJ2-1; 12 positions agree with TRBD2. The V segment lost 5 bases and the J segment 6 bases; nucleotides outside the gene matches: 5. CDR1 and CDR2 from the germline V gene are SNHLY and FYNNEI. The CDR3 is 15 residues long. The DNA for the CDR3 is TGTGCCAGCAGTCCCACTAGCGGGAGGCCCAATGAGCAGTTCTTC. Protein sequence: CASSPTSGRPNEQFF.

This clonotype was picked up many times. The chain uses TRBV7-9 and TRBJ1-4; TRBD1 agrees at 8 bases. CDR1 and CDR2 from the germline V gene are SEHNR and FQNEAQ (reference sequence). The CDR3 covers 17 residues. With 3 bases clipped from V and 2 bases from J, the junction kept 8 bases outside the gene matches. CDR3 DNA sequence: TGTGCCAGCAGCTTTTCGGCAGGGGGCCTGACTAATGAAAAACTGTTTTTT. Translation: CASSFSAGGLTNEKLFF.

This clonotype was observed at least ten times. The chain carries TRBV7-2 and TRBJ2-3, with 8 bases that match TRBD2. The J segment lost 4 bases and the V segment lost 5 bases, leaving 8 bases of the junction unmatched. From germline, CDR1 is SGHTA and CDR2 FQGNSA. The CDR3 consists of 15 residues. The chain's CDR3 is CASSKIGTRADTQYF. As DNA, the CDR3 is TGTGCCAGCAGCAAAATTGGGACTAGAGCAGATACGCAGTATTTT.

The rearrangement uses TRBV2 and TRBJ1-5, with TRBD1 matching 7 bases. The CDR3 totals 14 residues. The germline V gene has CDR1 SNHLY and CDR2 FYNNEI. The junction had 5 bases not matched to a gene; V was cut back by 2 bases and J by 7 bases. CDR3 DNA: TGTGCCAGCAGTGAAAGGGGGCGTGGGCAGCCCCAGCATTTT. Translated: CASSERGRGQPQHF. Variable domain in full (rest from reference TRBV2 and TRBJ1-5): EPEVTQTPSHQVTQMGQEVILRCVPISNHLYFYWYRQILGQKVEFLVSFYNNEISEKSEIFDDQFSVERPDGSNFTLKIRSTKLEDSAMYFCASSERGRGQPQHFGDGTRLSIL.